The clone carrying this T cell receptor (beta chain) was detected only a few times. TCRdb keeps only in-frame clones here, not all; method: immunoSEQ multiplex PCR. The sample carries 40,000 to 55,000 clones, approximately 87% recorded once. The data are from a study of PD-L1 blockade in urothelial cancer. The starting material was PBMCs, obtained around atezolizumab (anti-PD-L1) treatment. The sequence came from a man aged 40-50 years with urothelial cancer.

The DNA for the CDR3 is TGTGCCTACAGGGCCTCCCTTTGGGACGAGCAGTACTTC. Amino acids: CAYRASLWDEQYF. The V gene is TRBV30, the J gene TRBJ2-7, with D possibly matching TRBD1 (6 bases). The CDR3 sequence is 13 residues long. V lost 7 bases, J lost 5 bases, and 18 bases lay in between. Germline CDR1 is GTSNPN and CDR2 is SVGIG (reference sequence).